A selection of T cell receptor beta chains follows, all from one sample in a study of cytomegalovirus exposure and HLA in healthy donors. Sequencing was performed with immunoSEQ multiplex PCR; in TCRdb, only in-frame clones are kept and a portion is missing. The sample yields approximately 190,000 clones, approximately 86% seen once. The sequencing sample was made of PBMCs. The receptors come from a boy aged 2 to 10 in good health and CMV-seronegative. Both conserved end residues are trimmed from each CDR3.

j_gene: TRBJ1-2; v_gene: TRBV30; CDR3aa: AWKLQGAHYGYT
j_gene: TRBJ2-7; v_gene: TRBV5-5; CDR3aa: ASSLGTSGISYEQY
j_gene: TRBJ2-2; v_gene: TRBV28; CDR3aa: ATSGPPNTGELF
j_gene: TRBJ2-1; v_gene: TRBV2; CDR3aa: ASSPELRGFYNEQF
j_gene: NA; v_gene: TRBV5-6; CDR3aa: ASSGTGTGLSYEQY
j_gene: TRBJ2-3; v_gene: TRBV2; CDR3aa: ASRGGLSRGTDTRY
j_gene: TRBJ2-7; v_gene: TRBV4-1; CDR3aa: ASSQGQGGPYEQY
j_gene: TRBJ1-4; v_gene: TRBV5-1; CDR3aa: ASSPVTNPPGLREKLF
j_gene: TRBJ2-7; v_gene: TRBV18; CDR3aa: ASSPYASYEQY
j_gene: TRBJ2-5; v_gene: TRBV2; CDR3aa: ASSDGRGQETQY
j_gene: TRBJ2-5; v_gene: TRBV6-5; CDR3aa: ASSYRETQY
j_gene: TRBJ2-7; v_gene: TRBV19; CDR3aa: ASSRGPTSGSSYEQY
j_gene: TRBJ1-1; v_gene: TRBV5-6; CDR3aa: ASSPRVNTEAF
j_gene: TRBJ1-1; v_gene: TRBV10-1; CDR3aa: ASSRRQKNDTEAF